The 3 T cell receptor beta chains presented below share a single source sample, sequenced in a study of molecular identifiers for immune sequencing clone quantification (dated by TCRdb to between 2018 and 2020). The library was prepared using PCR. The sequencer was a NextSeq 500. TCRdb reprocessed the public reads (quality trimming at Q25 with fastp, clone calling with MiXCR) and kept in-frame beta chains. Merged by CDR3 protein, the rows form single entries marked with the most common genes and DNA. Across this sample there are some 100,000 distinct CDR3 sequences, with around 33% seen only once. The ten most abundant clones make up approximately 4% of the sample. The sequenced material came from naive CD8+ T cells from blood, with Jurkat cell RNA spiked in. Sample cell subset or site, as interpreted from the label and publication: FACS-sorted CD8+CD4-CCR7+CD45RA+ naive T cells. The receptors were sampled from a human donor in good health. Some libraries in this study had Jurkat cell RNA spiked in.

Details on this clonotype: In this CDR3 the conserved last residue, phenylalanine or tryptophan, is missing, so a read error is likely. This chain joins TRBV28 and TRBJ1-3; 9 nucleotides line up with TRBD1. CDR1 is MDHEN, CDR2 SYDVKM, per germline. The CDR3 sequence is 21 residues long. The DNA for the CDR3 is TGTGCCAGCAGTACCAAATACCGGGACAGGGTAAATCTGGAAGCTGGATACACCATATATTAT. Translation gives CASSTKYRDRVNLEAGYTIYY.

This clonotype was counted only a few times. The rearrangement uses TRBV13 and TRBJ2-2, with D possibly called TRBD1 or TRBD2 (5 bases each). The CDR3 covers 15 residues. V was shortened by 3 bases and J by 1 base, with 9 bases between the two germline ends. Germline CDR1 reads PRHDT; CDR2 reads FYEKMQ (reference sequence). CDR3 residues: CASSFLGVNTGELFF. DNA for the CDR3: TGTGCCAGCAGCTTCCTGGGGGTGAACACCGGGGAGCTGTTTTTT.

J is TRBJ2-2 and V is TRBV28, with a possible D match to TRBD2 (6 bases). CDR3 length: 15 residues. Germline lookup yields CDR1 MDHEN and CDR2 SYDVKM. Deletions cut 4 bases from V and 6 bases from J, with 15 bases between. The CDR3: CASSSSFPGAGELFF. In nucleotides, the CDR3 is TGTGCCAGCAGTTCCTCCTTTCCGGGAGCCGGGGAGCTGTTTTTT.